Reported below is one T cell receptor (beta chain). Its antigen is undetermined. The assay was immunoSEQ multiplex PCR, and TCRdb's table has in-frame clones only and misses some. The sample carries some 2,100,000 clones, about 94% recorded once. This entry is derived from a study of shared clonotypes between healthy human individuals. Findings and limits, study-wide: With four donors compared, roughly 5% of naive CD4 clonotypes were shared. Blood was the only sampled material, and tissue repertoires likely differ.

This CDR3 region has 14 residues. The V end lost 4 bases, the J end lost 4 bases, and 14 bases lay between the germline ends. Per the germline V gene, CDR1 is SNHLY and CDR2 is FYNNEI. The chain uses TRBV2 and TRBJ2-7; the D gene is possibly TRBD2 (7 bases). The origin of this receptor is a man in his late teens or twenties in good health. The specimen was naive CD4+ T cells sorted from blood. Noted subset: CD45RA+ positively selected. DNA for the CDR3: TGTGCCAGCAGTGTTGCGGGGGCGGGGTACGAGCAGTACTTC. This codes for CASSVAGAGYEQYF.